These 20 T cell receptor beta chains were all obtained from the same sample, sequenced in a study of blood T cells in healthy people across ages. With a J-beta primer mix and a sample-barcoded 5' primer, a second PCR ran roughly 7 to 11 cycles. In TCRdb, the 5' RACE reads were re-called with MiXCR into one record per CDR3 protein. The table includes about 1,800,000 distinct CDR3 sequences, roughly 30% detected once. The sequenced material came from blood. These TCRs come from a woman under 40 in good health.

The V gene is TRBV11-2, the J gene TRBJ2-1; the D is unclear. This CDR3 has 10 amino acids. The V gene's germline CDR1 is SGHAT and CDR2 FQNNGV. The V and J ends lost 6 bases and 7 bases respectively, with 4 bases between them. CDR3 DNA sequence: TGTGCCAGCAGACTAAATGAGCAGTTCTTC. Encoded protein: CASRLNEQFF.

To note about this clonotype: One end of the junction varies from germline; a read error may be responsible. The chain recombines TRBV5-1 with TRBJ2-1, with 11 nucleotides matching TRBD2. CDR1 and CDR2 from the germline V gene are SGHRS and YFSETQ. The CDR3 has 20 amino acids. The chain's CDR3 is CVSSGQTGETSGSSYNEQFF. In DNA form, the CDR3 reads TGCGTCAGCAGCGGCCAGACAGGGGAAACTAGCGGGAGCTCCTACAATGAGCAGTTCTTC.

This clonotype was seen many times. The V call is TRBV6-5, the J call TRBJ1-1, with D possibly matching TRBD1 (5 bases). CDR1 MNHEY and CDR2 SVGAGI come from the germline V gene. V dropped 2 bases and J dropped 1 base, with 14 bases sitting between them. This CDR3 is built from 16 residues. The CDR3 nucleotides read TGTGCCAGCAGTTACGCGGCAGGGAGAACGAACACTGAAGCTTTCTTT. This encodes CASSYAAGRTNTEAFF.

This clonotype was counted between two and nine times. The junction shows a germline mismatch at one end, possibly a read error. This chain links TRBV27 with TRBJ2-5, with 9 bases matching TRBD1. The germline CDR1 and CDR2 sequences are MNHEY and SMNVEV (reference sequence). This CDR3 region has 18 residues. CDR3 sequence: CASSLRSWTGEREDTQYF. CDR3 in DNA: TGTGCCAGCAGTTTAAGGTCATGGACAGGGGAGAGGGAAGATACCCAGTACTTC.

At least ten counts were recorded for this clonotype. The chain couples TRBV5-5 to TRBJ1-4; D unclear. CDR3 length: 14 residues. Germline V gene data show CDR1 as SGHKS and CDR2 as YYEKEE (reference sequence). With 4 bases removed from V and 3 bases from J, the gap between germline ends came to 10 bases. The CDR3: CASSEGMANEKLFF. Here the CDR3 DNA reads TGTGCCAGCAGCGAGGGAATGGCTAATGAAAAACTGTTTTTT. The full variable domain, rest sourced from reference TRBV5-5 and TRBJ1-4, is DAGVTQSPTHLIKTRGQQVTLRCSPISGHKSVSWYQQVLGQGPQFIFQYYEKEERGRGNFPDRFSARQFPNYSSELNVNALLLGDSALYLCASSEGMANEKLFFGSGTQLSVL.

The genes are TRBV14 and TRBJ2-7; D is unclear. The V end was cut by 2 bases, the J end by 6 bases, with 11 bases between. CDR1 is SGHDN and CDR2 is FVKESK in the germline V gene. This CDR3 contains 13 residues. CDR3 in amino acids: CASSQLLGSEQYF. In DNA form, the CDR3 reads TGTGCCAGCAGCCAACTTCTGGGATCCGAGCAGTACTTC.

In regard to this clonotype: Possible read error: a much larger clone is one base away. V is TRBV12-3 or TRBV12-4 and J is TRBJ2-7; D tentatively reads TRBD1 or TRBD2 (5 bases each). TRBJ2-1 explains the end of the DNA better; the J call may be wrong. The CDR3 loop spans 15 amino acids. CDR3 loop: CASRKPRDGSYEQFF. The CDR3 DNA sequence: TGTGCCAGCAGAAAGCCCCGGGACGGTTCCTACGAGCAGTTCTTC.

This clonotype has more than one count but fewer than ten. The V call is TRBV3-1, the J call TRBJ1-1; 8 nucleotides agree with TRBD1. J lost 10 bases, V lost 4 bases, and 8 bases had no gene match. The CDR3 contains 13 residues. CDR1 and CDR2 (germline): LGHDT, YNNKEL (reference sequence). CDR3 region: CASSPTGQGAAFF. CDR3 coding DNA: TGTGCCAGCAGCCCAACCGGGCAGGGGGCAGCTTTCTTT.

This clonotype was observed many times. This chain joins TRBV7-3 and TRBJ2-4; 9 nucleotides line up with TRBD2. In germline, CDR1 is SGHTA, CDR2 FQGTGA. Losses at the gene ends were 4 bases for V and 4 bases for J; bases not matched to a gene: 14. The CDR3 loop spans 18 amino acids. CDR3: CASSSEGPSGDPKNIQYF. CDR3 DNA sequence: TGTGCCAGCAGCTCCGAAGGCCCTAGCGGGGACCCTAAAAACATTCAGTACTTC.

As to this clonotype: The germline gene is not matched at one end of the junction; a read error may be the cause. This chain joins TRBV2 and TRBJ2-1; 9 bases match TRBD2. Germline V lookup: CDR1 SNHLY, CDR2 FYNNEI. The CDR3 runs 15 residues. For the CDR3, the DNA is TGTGCCAGCAGTTCGGAAGCGGGGGGTTACAATGAGCAGGTCTTC. The encoded protein is CASSSEAGGYNEQVF.

The J gene is TRBJ2-3, the V gene TRBV10-3; no firm D call. This CDR3 region has 14 residues. The V and J ends lost 4 bases and 0 bases respectively, with 8 bases between them. The germline gives CDR1 ENHRY, CDR2 SYGVKD. CDR3: CAISVSASTDTQYF. The CDR3 bases are TGTGCCATCAGTGTAAGCGCTAGCACAGATACGCAGTATTTT.

Only a few counts were recorded for this clonotype. Here the CDR3 DNA reads TGCAGTGCTAGGCAGACCGTGCCTAACACTGAAGCTTTCTTT. Translating gives CSARQTVPNTEAFF. The chain recombines TRBV20-1 with TRBJ1-1; D is unclear. The CDR3 runs 14 residues. Germline V lookup: CDR1 DFQATT, CDR2 SNEGSKA (reference sequence). V gave up 3 bases and J gave up 2 bases, with 13 bases separating them.

There are a few counts of this clonotype. The chain links TRBV6-2 or TRBV6-3 to TRBJ1-2; no firm D call. Per the germline V gene, CDR1 is MNHEY and CDR2 is SVGEGT. V was trimmed by 4 bases and J by 7 bases, leaving 10 bases between them. This CDR3 spans 12 amino acids. CDR3 sequence (DNA): TGTGCCAGCAGTTCACTTACTGGTGGCTACACCTTC. It is translated as CASSSLTGGYTF.

There are many counts of this clonotype. The chain uses TRBV15 and TRBJ2-6; D ambiguous. The CDR3 is 15 amino acids. The V gene lost 1 base and the J gene lost 0 bases, with 4 bases spanning the gap. The V gene's germline CDR1 is LNHNV and CDR2 YYDKDF (reference sequence). The CDR3 DNA follows: TGTGCCACCAGCAGAGTAATCTCTGGGGCCAACGTCCTGACTTTC. This encodes CATSRVISGANVLTF.

The J gene is TRBJ1-6, the V gene TRBV20-1, with a weak D call TRBD1 (5 bases). V lost 8 bases, J lost 9 bases, and 23 bases lay in between. The CDR3 spans 15 residues. Germline V gene lookup returns CDR1 DFQATT and CDR2 SNEGSKA (reference sequence). The CDR3 nucleotides are TGCAGTATGCTAATTACGGGTCAGGGTGGTTCACCCCTCCACTTT. Amino acid sequence: CSMLITGQGGSPLHF.

The V call is TRBV6-1, the J call TRBJ2-6; either TRBD1 or TRBD2 may fit D (7 bases each). The CDR3 totals 17 residues. CDR1 MNHNS and CDR2 SASEGT come from the germline V gene. Trimming removed 7 bases at V and 0 bases at J, with 16 bases between. CDR3 bases: TGTGCCAGCAAGGGGAGGGGGCGGCCCTCTGGGGCCAACGTCCTGACTTTC. Its translation: CASKGRGRPSGANVLTF.

Remarks on this clonotype: This sequence is one base from a far larger clone and is likely a read error. V usage is TRBV5-5 and J usage is TRBJ1-2, with D unclear. The CDR3 is 12 residues long. V was clipped by 0 bases and J by 7 bases, with 7 bases between them. Germline values: CDR1 SGHKS, CDR2 YYEKEE (reference sequence). CDR3 region: CASSLDTAGYTF. In nucleotides, the CDR3 is TGTGCCAGCAGCTTGGACACGGCTGGCTACACCTTC.

This clonotype was detected many times. This chain connects TRBV29-1 to TRBJ2-3; D is uncertain. Per the germline V gene, CDR1 is SQVTM and CDR2 is ANQGSEA. The CDR3 spans 13 residues. Trimming shortened V by 6 bases and J by 0 bases, and 10 bases separated the two germline ends. CDR3 protein: CSVAGLSTDTQYF. As DNA, the CDR3 is TGCAGCGTCGCCGGGCTGAGCACAGATACGCAGTATTTT.

The chain couples TRBV15 to TRBJ1-5, with D unclear. Trimming removed 5 bases at V and 7 bases at J, with 21 bases between. CDR3 length equals 16 residues. Germline V gives CDR1 LNHNV, CDR2 YYDKDF (reference sequence). This chain's CDR3 is CATSLRGFEMWQPQHF. CDR3 DNA: TGTGCCACCAGCTTGAGAGGTTTCGAGATGTGGCAGCCCCAGCATTTT.

This clonotype was seen more than once but under ten times. The chain couples TRBV20-1 to TRBJ1-4, with D tentatively TRBD1 (6 bases). The germline V gene encodes CDR1 DFQATT and CDR2 SNEGSKA (reference sequence). V lost 7 bases and J 8 bases, leaving 11 bases between the germline ends. The CDR3 totals 11 residues. In nucleotides, the CDR3 is TGCAGTGGGACAGAGAACGAAAAACTGTTTTTT. Residues: CSGTENEKLFF.